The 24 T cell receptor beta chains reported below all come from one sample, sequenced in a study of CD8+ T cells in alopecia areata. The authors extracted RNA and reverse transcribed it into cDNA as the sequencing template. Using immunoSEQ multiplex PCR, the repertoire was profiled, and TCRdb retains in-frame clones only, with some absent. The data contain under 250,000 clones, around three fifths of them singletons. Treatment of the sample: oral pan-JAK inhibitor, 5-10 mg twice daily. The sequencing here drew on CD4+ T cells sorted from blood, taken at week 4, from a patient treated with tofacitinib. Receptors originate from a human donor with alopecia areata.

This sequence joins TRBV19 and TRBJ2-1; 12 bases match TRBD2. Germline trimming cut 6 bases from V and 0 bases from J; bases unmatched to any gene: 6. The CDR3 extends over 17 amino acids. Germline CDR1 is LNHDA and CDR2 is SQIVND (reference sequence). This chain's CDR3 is CASSHSSGGASYNEQFF. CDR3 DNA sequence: TGTGCCAGTAGCCATTCTAGCGGGGGGGCCTCCTACAATGAGCAGTTCTTC. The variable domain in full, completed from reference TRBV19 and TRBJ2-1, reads DGGITQSPKYLFRKEGQNVTLSCEQNLNHDAMYWYRQDPGQGLRLIYYSQIVNDFQKGDIAEGYSVSREKKESFPLTVTSAQKNPTAFYLCASSHSSGGASYNEQFFGPGTRLTVL.

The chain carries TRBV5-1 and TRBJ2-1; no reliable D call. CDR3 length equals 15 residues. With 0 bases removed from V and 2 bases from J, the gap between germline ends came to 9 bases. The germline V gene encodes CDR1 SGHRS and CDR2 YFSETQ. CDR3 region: CASSLDDPTYNEQFF. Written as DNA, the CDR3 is TGCGCCAGCAGCTTGGACGACCCTACCTACAATGAGCAGTTCTTC.

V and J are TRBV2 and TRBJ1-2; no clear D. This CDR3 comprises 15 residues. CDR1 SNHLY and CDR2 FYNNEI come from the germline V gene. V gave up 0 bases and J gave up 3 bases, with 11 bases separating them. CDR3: CASSEALGRHYGYTF. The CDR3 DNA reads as TGTGCCAGCAGTGAAGCGCTAGGCAGGCACTATGGCTACACCTTC.

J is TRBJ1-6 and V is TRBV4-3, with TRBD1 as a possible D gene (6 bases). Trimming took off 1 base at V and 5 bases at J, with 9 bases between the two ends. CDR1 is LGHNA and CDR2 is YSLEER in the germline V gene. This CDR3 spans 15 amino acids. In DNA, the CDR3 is TGCGCCAGCAGCCAAGGGACAGAGAATAATTCACCCCTCCACTTT. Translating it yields CASSQGTENNSPLHF.

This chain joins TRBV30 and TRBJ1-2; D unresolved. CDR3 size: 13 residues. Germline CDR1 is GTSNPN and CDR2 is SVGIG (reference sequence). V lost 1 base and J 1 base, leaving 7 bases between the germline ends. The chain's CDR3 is CAWSASSNYGYTF. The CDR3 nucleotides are TGTGCCTGGAGTGCAAGCAGTAACTATGGCTACACCTTC. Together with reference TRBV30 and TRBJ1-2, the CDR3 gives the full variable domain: SQTIHQWPATLVQPVGSPLSLECTVEGTSNPNLYWYRQAAGRGLQLLFYSVGIGQISSEVPQNLSASRPQDRQFILSSKKLLLSDSGFYLCAWSASSNYGYTFGSGTRLTVV.

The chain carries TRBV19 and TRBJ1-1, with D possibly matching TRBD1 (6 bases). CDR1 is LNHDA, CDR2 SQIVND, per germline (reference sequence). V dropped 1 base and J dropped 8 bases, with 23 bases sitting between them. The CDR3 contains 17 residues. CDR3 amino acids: CASSIGPRGGPSKEAFF. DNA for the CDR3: TGTGCCAGTAGTATAGGTCCCCGTGGGGGCCCTAGTAAAGAAGCTTTCTTT.

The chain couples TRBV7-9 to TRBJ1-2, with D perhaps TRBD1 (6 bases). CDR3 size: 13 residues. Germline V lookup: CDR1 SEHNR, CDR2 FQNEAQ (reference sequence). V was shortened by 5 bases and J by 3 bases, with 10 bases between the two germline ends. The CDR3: CASSRGSDYGYTF. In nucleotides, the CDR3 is TGTGCCAGCAGCAGGGGGTCGGACTATGGCTACACCTTC.

Here the CDR3 DNA reads TGTGCCAGCAGCTTAGAGGTGAACACTGAAGCTTTCTTT. It is translated as CASSLEVNTEAFF. The chain joins TRBV7-2 to TRBJ1-1; D uncertain. The CDR3 has 13 residues. CDR1 and CDR2 (germline): SGHTA, FQGNSA. Trimming cost V 1 base and J 0 bases, with 3 bases left between them.

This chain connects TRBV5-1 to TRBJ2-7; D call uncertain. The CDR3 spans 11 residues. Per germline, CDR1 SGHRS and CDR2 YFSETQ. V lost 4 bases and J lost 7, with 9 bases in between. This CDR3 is CASSGLGEQYF. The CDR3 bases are TGCGCCAGCAGCGGTTTGGGTGAGCAGTACTTC.

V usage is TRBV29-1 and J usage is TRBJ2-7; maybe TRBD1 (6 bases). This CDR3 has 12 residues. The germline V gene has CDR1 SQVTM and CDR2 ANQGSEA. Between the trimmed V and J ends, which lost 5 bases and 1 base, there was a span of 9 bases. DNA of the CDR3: TGCAGCGTTCGACAGGATTCCTACGAGCAGTACTTC. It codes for CSVRQDSYEQYF.

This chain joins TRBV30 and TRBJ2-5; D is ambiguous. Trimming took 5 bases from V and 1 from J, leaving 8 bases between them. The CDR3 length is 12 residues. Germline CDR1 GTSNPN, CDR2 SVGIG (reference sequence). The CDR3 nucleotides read TGTGCCTGGGGGTTCCCCCAAGAGACCCAGTACTTC. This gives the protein CAWGFPQETQYF.

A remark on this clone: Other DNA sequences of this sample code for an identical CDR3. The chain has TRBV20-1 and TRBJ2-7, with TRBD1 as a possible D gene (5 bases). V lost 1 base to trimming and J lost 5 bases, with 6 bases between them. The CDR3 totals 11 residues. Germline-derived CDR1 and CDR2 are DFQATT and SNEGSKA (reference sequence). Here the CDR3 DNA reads TGCAGTGCTAGAGCCAGGGACGAGCAGTACTTC. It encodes CSARARDEQYF.

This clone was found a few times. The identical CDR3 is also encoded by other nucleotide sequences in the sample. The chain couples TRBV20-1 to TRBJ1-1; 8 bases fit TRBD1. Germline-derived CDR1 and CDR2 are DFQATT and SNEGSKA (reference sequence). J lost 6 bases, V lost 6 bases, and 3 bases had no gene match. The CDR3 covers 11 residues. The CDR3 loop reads CSAAGGPEAFF. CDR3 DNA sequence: TGCAGTGCGGCAGGGGGCCCTGAAGCTTTCTTT.

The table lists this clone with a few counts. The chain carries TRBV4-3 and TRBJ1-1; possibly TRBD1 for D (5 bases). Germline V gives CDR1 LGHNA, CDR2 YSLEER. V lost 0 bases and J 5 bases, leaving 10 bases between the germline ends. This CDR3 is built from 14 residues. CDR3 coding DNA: TGCGCCAGCAGCCAAGATCTAGGGGAGACTGAAGCTTTCTTT. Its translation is CASSQDLGETEAFF.

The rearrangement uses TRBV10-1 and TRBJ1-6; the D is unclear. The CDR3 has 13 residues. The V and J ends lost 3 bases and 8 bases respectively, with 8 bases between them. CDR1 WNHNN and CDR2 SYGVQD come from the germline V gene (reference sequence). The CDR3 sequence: CASSDRWDSPLHF. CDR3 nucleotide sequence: TGCGCCAGCAGTGACAGGTGGGATTCACCCCTCCACTTT.

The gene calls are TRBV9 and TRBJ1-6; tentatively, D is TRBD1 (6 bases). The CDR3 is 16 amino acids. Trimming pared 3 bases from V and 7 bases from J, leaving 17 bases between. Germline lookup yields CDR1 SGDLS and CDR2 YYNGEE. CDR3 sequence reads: CASSEGEVARNSPLHF. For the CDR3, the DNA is TGTGCCAGCAGCGAGGGGGAGGTAGCGAGGAATTCACCCCTCCACTTT.

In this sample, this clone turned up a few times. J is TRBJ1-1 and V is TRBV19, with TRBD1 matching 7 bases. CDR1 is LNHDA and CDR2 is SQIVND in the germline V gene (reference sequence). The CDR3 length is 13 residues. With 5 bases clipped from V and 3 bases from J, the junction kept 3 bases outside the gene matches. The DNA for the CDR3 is TGTGCCAGTAGTCCAGACAGGGACACTGAAGCTTTCTTT. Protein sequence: CASSPDRDTEAFF.

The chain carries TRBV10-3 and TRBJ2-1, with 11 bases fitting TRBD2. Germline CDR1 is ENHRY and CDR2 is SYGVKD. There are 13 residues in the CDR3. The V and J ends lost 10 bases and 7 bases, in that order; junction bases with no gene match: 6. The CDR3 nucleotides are TGTGCCACCGAATTAGCGGGGGGGAATGAGCAGTTCTTC. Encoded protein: CATELAGGNEQFF.

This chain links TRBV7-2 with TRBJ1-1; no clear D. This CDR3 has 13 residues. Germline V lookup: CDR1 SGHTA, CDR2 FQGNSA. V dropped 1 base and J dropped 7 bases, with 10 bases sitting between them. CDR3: CASSLGNVNEAFF. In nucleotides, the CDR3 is TGTGCCAGCAGCTTAGGCAATGTCAATGAAGCTTTCTTT.

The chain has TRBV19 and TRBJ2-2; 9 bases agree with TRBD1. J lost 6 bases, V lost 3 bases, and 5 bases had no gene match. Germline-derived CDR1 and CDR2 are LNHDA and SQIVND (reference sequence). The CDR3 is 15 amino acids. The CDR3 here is CASSIRTGAAGELFF. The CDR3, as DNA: TGTGCCAGTAGTATCCGGACAGGGGCGGCCGGGGAGCTGTTTTTT.

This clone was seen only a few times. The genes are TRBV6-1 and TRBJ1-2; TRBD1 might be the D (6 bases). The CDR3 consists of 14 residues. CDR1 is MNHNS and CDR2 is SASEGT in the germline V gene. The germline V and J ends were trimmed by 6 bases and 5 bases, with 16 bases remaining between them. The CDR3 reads CASSKTGIGYGYTF. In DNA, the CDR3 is TGTGCCAGCAGCAAAACAGGGATAGGGTATGGCTACACCTTC.

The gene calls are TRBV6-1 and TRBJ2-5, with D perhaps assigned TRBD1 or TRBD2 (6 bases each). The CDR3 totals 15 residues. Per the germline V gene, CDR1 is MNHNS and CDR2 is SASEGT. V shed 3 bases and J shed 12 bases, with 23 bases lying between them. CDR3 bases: TGTGCCAGCAGTGACGACCCCGGGGGCACCCGCTTCAAGTACTTC. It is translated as CASSDDPGGTRFKYF.

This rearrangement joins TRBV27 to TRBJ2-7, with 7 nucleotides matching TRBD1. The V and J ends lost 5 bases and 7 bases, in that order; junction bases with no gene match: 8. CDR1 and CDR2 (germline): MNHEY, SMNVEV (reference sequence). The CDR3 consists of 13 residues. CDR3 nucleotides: TGTGCCAGCAGTACTGGGACAGTTGGTGAGCAGTACTTC. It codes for CASSTGTVGEQYF.

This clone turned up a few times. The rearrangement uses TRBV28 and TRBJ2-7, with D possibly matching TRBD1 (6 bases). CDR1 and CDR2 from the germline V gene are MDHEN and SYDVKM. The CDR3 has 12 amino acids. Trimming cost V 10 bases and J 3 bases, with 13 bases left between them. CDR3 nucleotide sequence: TGTGCCACCTCCAACAGGGTCTACGAGCAGTACTTC. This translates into CATSNRVYEQYF.